What follows are 3 T cell receptor beta chains derived from one specimen sequenced in a study of blood T cell repertoires in COVID-19. Generated by immunoSEQ multiplex PCR, the TCRdb table keeps only in-frame clones and is missing some. Found here are about 170,000 clones, around 93% of them singletons; the top ten hold approximately 5%. The material sequenced was peripheral blood. These receptors all stem from a man under 40 with COVID-19, enrolled during active disease.

The V call is TRBV18, the J call TRBJ2-3; no firm D call. Germline V gene sequence: CDR1 KGHSH, CDR2 LQKENI. V was cut by 2 bases and J by 6 bases, with 9 bases left in between. The CDR3 contains 13 residues. CDR3 residues: CASSPISSDTQYF. The CDR3 region has the DNA TGTGCCAGCTCACCAATTTCGTCCGATACGCAGTATTTT. The variable domain in full, with the rest retrieved from reference TRBV18 and TRBJ2-3, is NAGVMQNPRHLVRRRGQEARLRCSPMKGHSHVYWYRQLPEEGLKFMVYLQKENIIDESGMPKERFSAEFPKEGPSILRIQQVVRGDSAAYFCASSPISSDTQYFGPGTRLTVL.

The chain is built from TRBV19 and TRBJ1-4, with 8 bases aligning to TRBD1. After removal of 2 bases from V and 12 bases from J, the junction contained 8 bases not matched to a gene. This CDR3 contains 14 residues. Per the germline V gene, CDR1 is LNHDA and CDR2 is SQIVND (reference sequence). The CDR3 spells CASSIKLFRGQLFF. The CDR3 DNA follows: TGTGCCAGTAGTATAAAACTTTTCAGGGGGCAACTGTTTTTT.

The table lists this clone with a count of one. V is TRBV29-1 and J is TRBJ1-4; 7 bases line up with TRBD1. The germline V gene has CDR1 SQVTM and CDR2 ANQGSEA. Trimming took 4 bases from V and 3 from J; bases not matched to a gene: 2. The CDR3 runs 13 residues. The CDR3 region is CSVGDRSNEKLFF. Here the CDR3 DNA reads TGCAGCGTTGGGGACAGATCTAATGAAAAACTGTTTTTT.